Below, one T cell receptor (beta chain) is given with its context. Its antigen is unidentified. This sample is drawn from a study of T cell responses to AZD1222 COVID-19 vaccine. Clones were read by immunoSEQ multiplex PCR, and TCRdb kept only the in-frame ones, dropping some. The sample carries about 140,000 clones, about 91% recorded once. There are 18 residues in the CDR3. J gave up 6 bases and V 5 bases, and 13 bases lay outside the gene matches. The germline CDR1 and CDR2 sequences are MDHEN and SYDVKM. Regarding the study as a whole: Just a handful of AZD1222 recipients were seropositive at baseline. Nearly half of spike-specific TCRs reportedly target variant regions that are unmutated in the B.1.351 and B.1.1.7 variants. Regions 160-218 and 743-854 dominated among vaccine-associated CD4 TCRs spanning spike. Most donors were white British, females outnumbered males, and clonal diversity was possibly underestimated.

Material: peripheral blood, obtained 28 days after the second AZD1222 dose. The receptor's source is an adult who received the AZD1222 COVID-19 vaccine. V is TRBV28 and J is TRBJ1-6; 10 nucleotides line up with TRBD1. The CDR3 DNA reads as TGTGCCAGCAGTACCCCGGGGACAGGGGCTATGGGTAATTCACCCCTCCACTTT. Amino acids: CASSTPGTGAMGNSPLHF.